A single sample is the source of the 23 T cell receptor beta chains below, sequenced in a study of blood T cells in healthy people across ages. Combining a sample-barcoded 5' primer with a J-beta primer mix, a second PCR ran for roughly 7 to 12 cycles. TCRdb fed the 5' RACE reads into MiXCR, producing one record per CDR3 protein. The table lists hundreds of thousands of distinct CDR3 sequences, 40% to 50% of them singletons, with about 22% in the top ten. Sequenced material: blood. The receptors here all came from a man aged 80 or over in good health.

CDR3 sequence reads: CASSQAPYRGANYGYTF. As DNA, the CDR3 is TGCGCCAGCAGCCAAGCACCGTACAGGGGAGCTAACTATGGCTACACCTTC. The rearrangement joins TRBV4-3 to TRBJ1-2, with TRBD1 matching over 7 bases. V was clipped by 1 base and J by 0 bases; unmatched bases: 8. In germline, CDR1 is LGHNA, CDR2 YSLEER. The CDR3 runs 17 residues.

V gene TRBV5-1 combines with J gene TRBJ2-7; 9 nucleotides align to TRBD1. The trim removed 4 bases at V and 6 bases at J, leaving 5 bases unmatched. Germline CDR1 reads SGHRS; CDR2 reads YFSETQ. The CDR3 covers 13 residues. CDR3 sequence reads: CASSRDREGEQYF. CDR3 in DNA: TGCGCCAGCAGCCGGGACAGGGAAGGCGAGCAGTACTTC.

Points on this clonotype: A read error may be the cause here, since a much bigger clone is one base away. The chain uses TRBV6-5 and TRBJ1-1; D gene uncertain. The V gene's germline CDR1 is MNHEY and CDR2 SVGAGI. The CDR3 loop spans 15 amino acids. The CDR3 DNA reads TGTGCCCGCAGTTACTCGTCGGTCGTGAACACTGAAGCTTTCTTT. Protein product: CARSYSSVVNTEAFF.

This clonotype was recorded only once. Compared with germline, one end of the junction differs, possibly owing to a read error. The gene calls are TRBV11-2 and TRBJ2-2; 10 bases are shared with TRBD2. The CDR3 has 16 amino acids. Germline lookup yields CDR1 SGHAT and CDR2 FQNNGV. As DNA, the CDR3 is TGTGCCAGCAGCTTAGATACTAGCGGGAACCCCGGGGAGCTGTTTTTT. Its translation is CASSLDTSGNPGELFF.

This clonotype appeared a single time. The chain recombines TRBV10-3 with TRBJ2-3; D uncertain. There are 11 residues in the CDR3. V was pared by 6 bases and J by 10 bases, with 11 bases between. Per the germline V gene, CDR1 is ENHRY and CDR2 is SYGVKD. The CDR3: CAIRDLEAQYF. DNA of the CDR3: TGTGCCATCAGGGACCTTGAAGCGCAGTATTTT.

V and J are TRBV6-1 and TRBJ2-3; D is ambiguous. Germline V CDR1 and CDR2: MNHNS, SASEGT. The CDR3 has 15 residues. Trimming left V 3 bases short and J 0 bases short, with 10 bases between. The CDR3 is CASSEPLGSTDTQYF. The CDR3 coding sequence is TGTGCCAGCAGTGAGCCACTCGGGAGCACAGATACGCAGTATTTT.

The chain carries TRBV5-4 and TRBJ1-4; D is unresolved. Trimming pared 2 bases from V and 0 bases from J, leaving 11 bases between. Germline CDR1 SGHNT, CDR2 YYREEE (reference sequence). The CDR3 sequence is 16 residues long. Here the CDR3 DNA reads TGTGCCAGCAGCTTAGGTGTACCTACAACTAATGAAAAACTGTTTTTT. It translates to CASSLGVPTTNEKLFF. The entire variable domain, with the rest obtained from reference TRBV5-4 and TRBJ1-4, is as follows: ETGVTQSPTHLIKTRGQQVTLRCSSQSGHNTVSWYQQALGQGPQFIFQYYREEENGRGNFPPRFSGLQFPNYSSELNVNALELDDSALYLCASSLGVPTTNEKLFFGSGTQLSVL.

The chain employs TRBV6-6 and TRBJ2-1, with TRBD1 matching over 9 bases. Germline CDR1 and CDR2: MNHNY and SVGAGI (reference sequence). The CDR3 loop spans 14 amino acids. V lost 6 bases, J lost 5 bases, and 5 bases stayed unmatched. CDR3 nucleotides: TGTGCCAGCAGCGATGGGACAGGGAACAATGAGCAGTTCTTC. This sequence encodes CASSDGTGNNEQFF.

This clonotype turned up a few times. The chain links TRBV12-3 or TRBV12-4 to TRBJ2-7; D is possibly TRBD1 (6 bases). The V gene lost 5 bases and the J gene lost 5 bases, with 16 bases spanning the gap. CDR3 length: 14 amino acids. The CDR3: CASSLADSSHEQYF. CDR3 nucleotide sequence: TGTGCCAGCAGTCTGGCGGACAGTAGCCACGAGCAGTACTTC.

The CDR3 spells CASSQDSAEWETQYF. CDR3 in DNA: TGTGCCAGCAGCCAAGATTCCGCGGAGTGGGAGACCCAGTACTTC. The chain is built from TRBV14 and TRBJ2-5; D call uncertain. This CDR3 region has 15 residues. Germline CDR1 is SGHDN and CDR2 is FVKESK. The V end lost 0 bases, the J end lost 5 bases, and 13 bases lay between the germline ends.

This clonotype appeared many times. V is TRBV7-2 and J is TRBJ2-1; TRBD2 matches 11 bases. Germline CDR1 SGHTA, CDR2 FQGNSA. With V trimmed by 4 bases and J by 5 bases, 13 bases remained unmatched. The length of the CDR3 is 18 residues. CDR3 residues: CASSSPFVSGGAHNEQFF. The CDR3, as DNA: TGTGCCAGCAGCTCGCCCTTTGTTAGCGGGGGGGCGCACAATGAGCAGTTCTTC.

The chain has TRBV18 and TRBJ1-2; TRBD1 matches at 8 bases. Germline loops: CDR1 KGHSH, CDR2 LQKENI. CDR3 length: 13 amino acids. The V gene end was trimmed by 4 bases and the J gene end by 10 bases; junction bases not matched to a gene: 8. CDR3 in amino acids: CASSLQGASLYTF. DNA for the CDR3: TGTGCCAGCTCACTTCAGGGGGCGAGTCTCTACACCTTC.

This chain links TRBV6-2 or TRBV6-3 with TRBJ2-3; D is perhaps TRBD1 (6 bases). Germline CDR1 and CDR2: MNHEY and SVGEGT. V was pared by 2 bases and J by 3 bases, with 15 bases between. The CDR3 extends over 16 amino acids. CDR3 sequence reads: CASSYQRAGATDTQYF. CDR3 sequence (DNA): TGTGCCAGCAGTTACCAACGAGCAGGGGCGACAGATACGCAGTATTTT.

In its sample, this clonotype was seen a few times. The V call is TRBV29-1, the J call TRBJ2-7; D not resolved. This CDR3 has 11 residues. CDR1 is SQVTM and CDR2 is ANQGSEA in the germline V gene. The V end lost 7 bases, the J end lost 5 bases, and 12 bases lay between the germline ends. The DNA for the CDR3 is TGCAGCGGCGAGGTTCTGAACGAGCAGTACTTC. Its protein is CSGEVLNEQYF.

V is TRBV18 and J is TRBJ2-1; 8 nucleotides line up with TRBD2. With 2 bases clipped from V and 12 bases from J, the junction kept 12 bases outside the gene matches. CDR1 and CDR2 from the germline V gene are KGHSH and LQKENI. CDR3 size: 15 residues. CDR3 sequence (DNA): TGTGCCAGCTCACCAAGCCCTAGCGGGCCAGGGGTGCAGTTCTTC. It is translated as CASSPSPSGPGVQFF.

V and J are TRBV7-2 and TRBJ2-5; 7 bases are shared with TRBD2. Trimming cost V 2 bases and J 5 bases; bases outside gene matches: 5. Germline CDR1 is SGHTA and CDR2 is FQGNSA. CDR3 size: 14 residues. The CDR3 loop reads CASSLRGRDETQYF. DNA for the CDR3: TGTGCCAGCAGCTTACGGGGGAGGGATGAGACCCAGTACTTC.

This CDR3 is CATSNNPRGLTTKNIQYF. The DNA for the CDR3 is TGTGCCACCAGCAATAACCCCAGGGGGTTGACAACCAAAAACATTCAGTACTTC. V and J are TRBV15 and TRBJ2-4; the match to TRBD1 covers 7 bases. CDR3 length: 18 amino acids. Unmatched junction bases numbered 14, after V lost 4 bases and J lost 2 bases. CDR1 is LNHNV and CDR2 is YYDKDF in the germline V gene (reference sequence).

This chain joins TRBV28 and TRBJ1-2; no clear D gene. Germline CDR1 is MDHEN and CDR2 is SYDVKM. V dropped 5 bases and J dropped 4 bases, with 8 bases sitting between them. The CDR3 length is 12 residues. CDR3 sequence: CASSLDLYGYTF. In DNA form, the CDR3 reads TGTGCCAGCAGTCTAGACCTCTATGGCTACACCTTC.

This clonotype was observed a handful of times. The chain employs TRBV10-3 and TRBJ2-5; 8 bases agree with TRBD1. V shed 2 bases and J 5 bases; nucleotides not matched to a gene: 4. CDR1 ENHRY and CDR2 SYGVKD come from the germline V gene. This CDR3 has 14 amino acids. CDR3 DNA sequence: TGTGCCATCAGTGAGGCAGGGGGCGAGGAGACCCAGTACTTC. This gives the protein CAISEAGGEETQYF.

Here the CDR3 reads CATSKPGRSWGQPQHF. The CDR3 nucleotides read TGTGCCACCAGCAAACCGGGACGTTCTTGGGGTCAGCCCCAGCATTTT. J is TRBJ1-5 and V is TRBV15; TRBD1 is a possible D gene (5 bases). This CDR3 spans 16 amino acids. Germline V lookup: CDR1 LNHNV, CDR2 YYDKDF (reference sequence). V was pared by 4 bases and J by 6 bases, with 19 bases between.

With regard to this clonotype: A read error may produce the germline difference seen at one junction end. This chain uses TRBV20-1 with TRBJ2-3; TRBD2 aligns across 10 bases. Germline V gene data show CDR1 as DFQATT and CDR2 as SNEGSKA (reference sequence). This CDR3 spans 14 amino acids. CDR3 residues: CSAGERGGPDTQYF. The CDR3 DNA follows: TGCAGTGCTGGAGAGCGGGGGGGCCCCGATACGCAGTATTTT.

This chain joins TRBV20-1 and TRBJ2-7; 9 nucleotides line up with TRBD2. This CDR3 is built from 14 residues. The ends lost 3 bases at V and 2 bases at J; junction bases unmatched: 5. CDR1 and CDR2 (germline): DFQATT, SNEGSKA (reference sequence). The CDR3, as DNA: TGCAGTGCTAGTAAGGCGGGGGGGCCCTACGAGCAGTACTTC. Amino acids: CSASKAGGPYEQYF.

This clonotype occurred a few times. The CDR3 sequence is CSARDLDRAAYNEQFF. The CDR3 region has the DNA TGCAGTGCTAGAGACCTGGACAGGGCGGCCTACAATGAGCAGTTCTTC. The chain combines TRBV20-1 with TRBJ2-1; TRBD1 agrees at 8 bases. Trimming at V came to 0 bases and at J to 2 bases, leaving 6 bases not matched to a gene. The CDR3 is 16 residues long. In germline, CDR1 is DFQATT, CDR2 SNEGSKA (reference sequence).